What follows describes a single T cell receptor beta chain. The antigen is unknown. The data are from a study of regulatory T cells in long-lasting Graves disease. Study-wide findings and caveats: Persistent disease favored TRBV28, TRBJ1-2 and TRBJ2-5.

Time point meaning: newly diagnosed GD, antithyroid drugs for less than 3 months. Scientists built the TCR library using RNA that was extracted from PBMCs. This CDR3 has 15 amino acids. CDR1 SGHNT and CDR2 YYREEE come from the germline V gene (reference sequence). Trimming took off 2 bases at V and 7 bases at J, with 16 bases between the two ends. To make TCR beta libraries, researchers used iRepertoire HTBI primers and Arm-PCR of CDR3 regions. TCRdb redid the calling of the multiplex PCR reads with MiXCR, one entry per CDR3 protein. The table includes a few hundred thousand distinct CDR3 sequences, about 17% detected once. These data are also associated with another study on T cells in Graves' hyperthyroidism and ophthalmopathy.

This receptor was identified in a woman younger than 30 with Graves disease. Here the sequenced sample was peripheral blood mononuclear cells (PBMCs), taken at new diagnosis, from a patient treated with antithyroid drugs. This chain uses TRBV5-4 with TRBJ2-1; D perhaps matches TRBD2 (5 bases). CDR3 amino acids: CASSFQISSGNEQFF. CDR3 bases: TGTGCCAGCAGCTTCCAGATATCGTCGGGGAATGAGCAGTTCTTC.